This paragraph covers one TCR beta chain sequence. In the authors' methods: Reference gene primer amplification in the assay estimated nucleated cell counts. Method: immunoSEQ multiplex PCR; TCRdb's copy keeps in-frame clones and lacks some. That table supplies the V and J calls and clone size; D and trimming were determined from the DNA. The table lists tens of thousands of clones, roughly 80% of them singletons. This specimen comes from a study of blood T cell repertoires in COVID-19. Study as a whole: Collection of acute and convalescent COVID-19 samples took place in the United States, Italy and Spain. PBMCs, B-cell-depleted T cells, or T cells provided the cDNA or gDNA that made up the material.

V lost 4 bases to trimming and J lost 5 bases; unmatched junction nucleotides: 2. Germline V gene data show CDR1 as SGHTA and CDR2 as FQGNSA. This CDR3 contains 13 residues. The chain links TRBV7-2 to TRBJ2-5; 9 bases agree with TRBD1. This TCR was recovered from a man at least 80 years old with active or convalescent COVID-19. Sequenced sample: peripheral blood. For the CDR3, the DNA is TGTGCCAGCAGCTCGGGACAGGGCGAGACCCAGTACTTC. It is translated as CASSSGQGETQYF.